The rows below give T cell receptor beta chains drawn from one sample of a study of shared clonotypes between healthy human individuals. TCRdb's copy holds only in-frame clones and misses some; the assay was immunoSEQ multiplex PCR. The table lists around 2.5 million clones, 93% of them singletons. The sample taken for sequencing was naive CD4+ T cells from PBMCs. The receptors were gathered from a man between 18 and 35 years old in good health. Some clones in this sample may be carry-over from other donors' samples. Both conserved end residues are part of each CDR3. A D gene is named only where the DNA matches it firmly. Not all rows give a size; the values are once, few, many and, for expanded clones, a class.

abundance	v_gene	d_gene	j_gene	CDR3aa	CDR3nt
-	TRBV9	-	TRBJ2-3	CASSVASLAADTQYF	TGTGCCAGCAGCGTAGCCTCGCTAGCCGCAGATACGCAGTATTTT
-	TRBV7-6	-	TRBJ1-1	CASSPTGYTEAFF	TGTGCCAGCAGCCCAACAGGGTACACTGAAGCTTTCTTT
once	TRBV11-2	-	TRBJ2-7	CASTVVQAYEQYF	TGTGCCAGCACCGTGGTACAAGCCTACGAGCAGTACTTC
-	TRBV7-2	TRBD2	TRBJ2-1	CASSLQRVAGSEQFF	TGTGCCAGCAGCCTACAAAGAGTAGCGGGAAGTGAGCAGTTCTTC
-	TRBV5-6	-	TRBJ2-2	CASSPRPGRETGELFF	TGTGCCAGCAGCCCGCGCCCGGGCCGGGAGACCGGGGAGCTGTTTTTT
-	TRBV4-1	TRBD1	TRBJ1-2	CASSQDPFSGGATGGYTF	TGCGCCAGCAGCCAAGATCCCTTTTCAGGGGGCGCAACAGGAGGCTACACCTTC
once	TRBV2	-	TRBJ2-1	CASRILPEQFF	TGTGCCAGCAGGATCTTACCTGAGCAGTTCTTC
-	TRBV15	-	TRBJ2-7	CATSRVGDKQYF	TGTGCCACCAGCAGAGTCGGGGACAAGCAGTACTTC
-	TRBV28	-	TRBJ1-2	CASSSPPGALEGGYTF	TGTGCCAGCAGTTCACCTCCAGGGGCTCTCGAGGGTGGCTACACCTTC
once	TRBV5-4	TRBD2	TRBJ2-7	CASSLPGLAGGLPGEQYF	TGTGCCAGCAGCTTACCGGGACTAGCGGGAGGTTTACCGGGGGAGCAGTACTTC
-	TRBV7-5	-	TRBJ2-7	CVRSDSPDSSYEQYF	TGTGTCAGAAGCGACTCACCGGACAGTTCCTACGAGCAGTACTTC
-	TRBV28	TRBD2	TRBJ2-1	CASRMTAGRAYNEQFF	TGTGCCAGCAGGATGACAGCAGGGAGGGCCTACAATGAGCAGTTCTTC
-	TRBV7-9	TRBD2	TRBJ2-5	CASSLYGSGREWETQYF	TGTGCCAGCAGCTTATATGGTTCGGGGCGGGAGTGGGAGACCCAGTACTTC
-	TRBV27	TRBD1	TRBJ1-2	CASAEDREFGGYTF	TGTGCCAGCGCGGAGGACAGGGAGTTTGGTGGCTACACCTTC
-	TRBV5-1	TRBD1	TRBJ2-5	CASSWDSKETQYF	TGCGCCAGCAGCTGGGACAGTAAAGAGACCCAGTACTTC
-	TRBV4-3	-	TRBJ1-2	CASSRQKTDLIGYTF	TGCGCCAGCAGCCGACAAAAGACAGACTTGATCGGCTACACCTTC
-	TRBV5-1	TRBD1	TRBJ1-1	CASSTGADNTEAFF	TGCGCCAGCAGCACAGGGGCGGATAACACTGAAGCTTTCTTT
-	TRBV28	-	TRBJ2-3	CASSLLSETQYF	TGTGCCAGCAGTTTATTGTCCGAGACGCAGTATTTT
-	TRBV7-6	-	TRBJ1-1	CASSPRGAEAFF	TGTGCCAGCAGCCCCAGGGGCGCTGAAGCTTTCTTT
-	TRBV29-1	TRBD1	TRBJ1-1	CSGQGRQDTEAFF	TGCAGCGGACAGGGTCGACAGGACACTGAAGCTTTCTTT
-	TRBV5-6	TRBD1	TRBJ1-2	CASSLGGQGNYGYTF	TGTGCCAGCAGCTTGGGCGGACAGGGTAACTATGGCTACACCTTC
-	TRBV13	TRBD2	TRBJ2-1	CASSFAGGPDRTEQFF	TGTGCCAGCAGCTTTGCGGGAGGGCCGGATCGGACTGAGCAGTTCTTC
-	TRBV7-6	TRBD2	TRBJ2-2	CASSLARTRSGELFF	TGTGCCAGCAGCTTAGCGCGGACTAGATCCGGGGAGCTGTTTTTT
-	TRBV15	TRBD2	TRBJ2-2	CATSRGLAENTGELFF	TGTGCCACCAGCAGGGGACTAGCGGAGAACACCGGGGAGCTGTTTTTT
-	TRBV18	-	TRBJ2-3	CASSPSRATDTQYF	TGTGCCAGCTCACCTTCCCGGGCCACAGATACGCAGTATTTT
-	TRBV5-1	-	TRBJ1-1	CASSSLRGTAEAFF	TGCGCCAGCAGCTCCCTCCGGGGGACGGCTGAAGCTTTCTTT
-	TRBV7-3	-	TRBJ2-5	CASSIRGEQETQYF	TGTGCCAGCAGCATCAGGGGAGAGCAAGAGACCCAGTACTTC